This TCR beta chain came from a study of post-analysis software for immune sequencing data (dated by TCRdb to about 2015). About the investigation overall: The recorded disease courses included relapsing-remitting, secondary progressive and progressive-relapsing multiple sclerosis, and some patients had no subtype annotation. Patient repertoires were compared against around twelve previously published healthy control repertoires from donors aged 6 to 25 years. A subset of samples was prepared in parallel using single-end sample barcoding, then pooled and co-amplified after Illumina adapter ligation. Points the paper makes about the study in general: When samples were clustered directly using the F measure, samples prepared in the same batch co-clustered strongly, which prompted a batch-effect correction. The control group was slightly older than the multiple sclerosis patient group. Multiple sclerosis patients had significantly lower normalized Chao1 diversity than controls, a result that suggests substantial peripheral T-cell clonal expansion. Significantly higher frequencies in patients than in controls were found for a handful of TRBV segments, including TRBV5-6, TRBV5-1 and TRBV20-1.

Receptor amplification or capture employed PCR. Sequencing was performed on an Illumina HiSeq 2500. To reduce PCR and sequencing biases, unique molecular identifiers were built into the TCR beta cDNA libraries. Every 1 to 10 million input T cells yielded some 500,000 cDNA molecules, meaning each molecule approximated one T cell. The patient libraries were prepared and sequenced using the same protocol as the earlier healthy control dataset. Samples belonging to the same batch were prepared together, multiplexed and sequenced on a shared HiSeq lane. In the source study's methods: MIGEC handled the raw barcoded reads, throwing out single-read molecular identifier groups before consensus assembly and CDR3 extraction. VDJtools was used for post-analysis of the clonotype tables, and diversity was normalized by down-sampling every dataset to the size of the smallest sample. Repertoire overlap clustering matched CDR3 amino acid but not nucleotide sequences to correct batch-related cross-sample contamination. TCRdb itself trimmed the public reads at Q25 with fastp, ran MiXCR and retained productive beta chains. Every distinct CDR3 protein forms one entry, paired with its most common genes and DNA. The V and J calls follow TCRdb's processing rather than the paper's. Present in this sample are around 700,000 distinct CDR3 sequences, more than 50% of which were seen just once. The top ten clones comprise 11% of the sample.

TCR beta repertoires were profiled from peripheral blood of more than ten young patients with multiple sclerosis to demonstrate the VDJtools post-analysis software. The patients with multiple sclerosis were children and adolescents between roughly 6 and 16 years of age. In this sample, this clonotype turned up a few times. Its antigen is not yet known. Per-base quality was not reported, and no clone a single base away is much larger than it. V and J are trimmed by 1 base and 5 bases, and the gene matches miss 5 bases of the junction. The CDR3 holds 15 amino acids from the cysteine to the phenylalanine. The sequence is cut down to CDR3 DNA, 45 bases in frame from base 1. The germline V gene yields SGHTA for CDR1 and FQGNSA for CDR2.

Sequencing was done on a sample of blood. The chain uses TRBV7-2 and TRBJ1-1; 9 nucleotides in the junction match TRBD1. The receptor was isolated from a girl aged 2 to 9 with multiple sclerosis. Here is the DNA: TGTGCCAGCAGCTTAGGGGACAGGGTAGGGACTGAAGCTTTCTTT. Its protein product is CASSLGDRVGTEAFF.